The 7 T cell receptor beta chains presented below share a single source sample, sequenced in a study of blood T cell repertoires in COVID-19. Some clones are missing from TCRdb's copy, which holds only in-frame ones; the method was immunoSEQ multiplex PCR. The top ten clones hold approximately 9% of a sample with 200,000 to 250,000 clones, 81% of them seen once. Sequencing used PBMCs or T cells enriched from blood (not recorded which). All receptors derive from a woman aged 45-65 years with acute COVID-19.

In this sample, this clone turned up once. The chain joins TRBV7-9 to TRBJ1-2; the D is unclear. The CDR3 consists of 12 residues. V gave up 3 bases and J gave up 9 bases, with 11 bases separating them. Germline CDR1 and CDR2: SEHNR and FQNEAQ (reference sequence). CDR3 sequence reads: CASSFPAARYTF. The CDR3, as DNA: TGTGCCAGCAGCTTTCCTGCTGCGCGCTACACCTTC. The full variable domain, with the rest looked up from reference TRBV7-9 and TRBJ1-2, is DTGVSQNPRHKITKRGQNVTFRCDPISEHNRLYWYRQTLGQGPEFLTYFQNEAQLEKSRLLSDRFSAERPKGSFSTLEIQRTEQGDSAMYLCASSFPAARYTFGSGTRLTVV.

The chain combines TRBV7-2 with TRBJ2-5; TRBD1 matches at 7 bases. The V gene end was trimmed by 4 bases and the J gene end by 5 bases; junction bases not matched to a gene: 10. The CDR3 length is 15 residues. CDR1 is SGHTA, CDR2 FQGNSA, per germline. The CDR3 here is CASSYYRGKAETQYF. The CDR3 nucleotides are TGTGCCAGCAGCTACTACAGGGGCAAGGCGGAGACCCAGTACTTC.

This clone was recorded a few times. V is TRBV27 and J is TRBJ1-6; possible D gene TRBD1, 5 bases. The V gene lost 2 bases and the J gene lost 8 bases, with 13 bases spanning the gap. The CDR3 totals 15 residues. Germline V gives CDR1 MNHEY, CDR2 SMNVEV (reference sequence). The CDR3 sequence is CASSLAGRLDSPLHF. Written as DNA, the CDR3 is TGTGCCAGCAGTTTAGCAGGGAGGCTCGATTCACCCCTCCACTTT.

The chain employs TRBV19 and TRBJ1-2, with D possibly being TRBD1 (6 bases). The CDR3 contains 13 residues. V gave up 0 bases and J gave up 5 bases, with 7 bases separating them. In germline, CDR1 is LNHDA, CDR2 SQIVND (reference sequence). This chain's CDR3 is CASSIDGQYGYTF. As DNA, the CDR3 is TGTGCCAGTAGTATAGACGGACAGTATGGCTACACCTTC. The full variable domain, with the rest looked up from reference TRBV19 and TRBJ1-2, is DGGITQSPKYLFRKEGQNVTLSCEQNLNHDAMYWYRQDPGQGLRLIYYSQIVNDFQKGDIAEGYSVSREKKESFPLTVTSAQKNPTAFYLCASSIDGQYGYTFGSGTRLTVV.

V and J are TRBV6-6 and TRBJ2-4; TRBD1 agrees at 11 bases. The CDR3 consists of 16 residues. Germline V gene data show CDR1 as MNHNY and CDR2 as SVGAGI (reference sequence). The V gene end was trimmed by 7 bases and the J gene end by 3 bases; junction bases not matched to a gene: 8. The CDR3 region is CASIEGQGAGKNIQYF. The CDR3, as DNA: TGTGCCAGCATCGAAGGACAGGGGGCTGGCAAAAACATTCAGTACTTC.

The chain carries TRBV4-3 and TRBJ2-1, with TRBD1 matching 8 bases. J lost 7 bases, V lost 6 bases, and 8 bases had no gene match. The CDR3 is 14 residues long. Per germline, CDR1 LGHNA and CDR2 YSLEER. Here the CDR3 reads CASRKQGAGNEQFF. As DNA, the CDR3 is TGCGCCAGCAGGAAGCAGGGGGCGGGTAATGAGCAGTTCTTC.

The sample holds a few counts of this clone. CDR3: CASSLFSGTGGGQETQYF. The CDR3 DNA reads TGTGCCAGCAGCTTATTTTCCGGGACAGGGGGCGGACAGGAGACCCAGTACTTC. V gene TRBV11-2 combines with J gene TRBJ2-5; 12 bases fit TRBD1. The CDR3 is made up of 18 amino acids. V shed 2 bases and J 5 bases; nucleotides not matched to a gene: 12. Germline V lookup: CDR1 SGHAT, CDR2 FQNNGV. The complete variable domain, with remaining parts taken from reference TRBV11-2 and TRBJ2-5, reads EAGVAQSPRYKIIEKRQSVAFWCNPISGHATLYWYQQILGQGPKLLIQFQNNGVVDDSQLPKDRFSAERLKGVDSTLKIQPAKLEDSAVYLCASSLFSGTGGGQETQYFGPGTRLLVL.